The T cell receptor beta chain described here comes from a study of blood T cell repertoires in COVID-19. Sequenced by immunoSEQ multiplex PCR; TCRdb stores in-frame clones only, minus some. Counted here are about 300,000 clones, about nine tenths occurring once; the ten biggest clones make up approximately 1.8%. The CDR3 spans 13 residues. The V end was cut by 4 bases, the J end by 10 bases, with 12 bases between. Germline V lookup: CDR1 SGDLS, CDR2 YYNGEE. The gene calls are TRBV9 and TRBJ1-6; D might be TRBD1 (6 bases). Material for sequencing was peripheral blood. The sequence came from a woman aged 30 to 39 with COVID-19, enrolled during active disease. In DNA form, the CDR3 reads TGTGCCAGCAGCCAGGGGCAGAACTCACCCCTCCACTTT. As protein: CASSQGQNSPLHF. Full variable domain (rest looked up from reference TRBV9 and TRBJ1-6): DSGVTQTPKHLITATGQRVTLRCSPRSGDLSVYWYQQSLDQGLQFLIQYYNGEERAKGNILERFSAQQFPDLHSELNLSSLELGDSALYFCASSQGQNSPLHFGNGTRLTVT.